The 27 T cell receptor beta chains reported below all come from one sample, sequenced in a study of cytomegalovirus exposure and HLA in healthy donors. A multiplex PCR was run with 60 Vbeta primers and 13 Jbeta primers. Sequencing used immunoSEQ multiplex PCR; TCRdb keeps in-frame clones, though not all of them. The sample includes almost 45,000 clones. What was sequenced was PBMCs. The receptors originated from a male donor in good health and CMV-seronegative.

CDR3 coding DNA: TGTGCCAGCAGCTTAGTTGCGGGAGGGAGAAGCACAGATACGCAGTATTTT. This gives the protein CASSLVAGGRSTDTQYF. The V gene is TRBV7-8, the J gene TRBJ2-3, with 9 bases lining up with TRBD2. Germline lookup yields CDR1 SGHVS and CDR2 FQNEAQ. This CDR3 comprises 17 residues. V was clipped by 1 base and J by 0 bases; unmatched bases: 5.

CDR3 DNA: TGTGCCAGCAGCCGGACTAGCGGATTCACCTACGAGCAGTACTTC. Encoded protein: CASSRTSGFTYEQYF. This chain uses TRBV5-8 with TRBJ2-7; 10 bases match TRBD2. V gave up 4 bases and J gave up 2 bases; unmatched junction bases: 6. Germline V gene lookup returns CDR1 SGHTS and CDR2 YDEGEE. The CDR3 is made up of 15 amino acids. Variable domain in full (rest from reference TRBV5-8 and TRBJ2-7): EAGVTQSPTHLIKTRGQQATLRCSPISGHTSVYWYQQALGLGLQFLLWYDEGEERNRGNFPPRFSGRQFPNYSSELNVNALELEDSALYLCASSRTSGFTYEQYFGPGTRLTVT.

V is TRBV5-6 and J is TRBJ1-2; a weak D match, TRBD1 (5 bases). Trimming took 2 bases from V and 7 from J, leaving 12 bases between them. Germline V gene sequence: CDR1 SGHDT, CDR2 YYEEEE. This CDR3 has 13 residues. CDR3: CASSFTYRSGYTF. Written as DNA, the CDR3 is TGTGCCAGCAGCTTTACTTACAGGAGTGGCTACACCTTC.

The CDR3 DNA reads as TGTGCCAGCAGCCCCCGGGGACTAGGGGGACGGGAGCAGTACTTC. This sequence encodes CASSPRGLGGREQYF. The chain recombines TRBV7-6 with TRBJ2-7; 8 nucleotides align to TRBD2. Germline V gives CDR1 SGHVS, CDR2 FNYEAQ. With 5 bases clipped from V and 7 bases from J, the junction kept 13 bases outside the gene matches. The CDR3 loop spans 15 amino acids.

The rearrangement uses TRBV2 and TRBJ1-5; TRBD1 might be the D (6 bases). There are 16 residues in the CDR3. The ends were cut back, 6 bases at V and 7 bases at J, with 22 bases in the middle. Germline V CDR1 and CDR2: SNHLY, FYNNEI. The CDR3 protein is CASRPQGTTVGQPQHF. The CDR3 region has the DNA TGTGCCAGCAGACCCCAGGGGACAACAGTCGGGCAGCCCCAGCATTTT.

The CDR3 nucleotides are TGTGCCAGCAGTTTTCAGGGATATACGCAGTATTTT. It specifies CASSFQGYTQYF. The rearrangement uses TRBV28 and TRBJ2-3; TRBD1 might be the D (5 bases). This CDR3 contains 12 residues. V gave up 3 bases and J gave up 7 bases, with 8 bases separating them. Germline loops: CDR1 MDHEN, CDR2 SYDVKM.

The V and J genes are TRBV19 and TRBJ1-1; tentative D call: TRBD1 (5 bases). CDR1 and CDR2 (germline): LNHDA, SQIVND (reference sequence). With 5 bases removed from V and 4 bases from J, the gap between germline ends came to 11 bases. The length of the CDR3 is 13 residues. The chain's CDR3 is CASSYARVTEAFF. CDR3 DNA: TGTGCCAGTAGTTACGCCAGGGTCACTGAAGCTTTCTTT.

The V gene is TRBV7-9, the J gene TRBJ2-1; a possible D gene is TRBD1 (5 bases). The V gene's germline CDR1 is SEHNR and CDR2 FQNEAQ (reference sequence). V was shortened by 2 bases and J by 4 bases, with 12 bases between the two germline ends. The CDR3 covers 15 residues. CDR3 DNA: TGTGCCAGCAGCTTATCTTCCAGGGCTTACAATGAGCAGTTCTTC. Its protein product is CASSLSSRAYNEQFF.

This chain uses TRBV7-9 with TRBJ1-2; TRBD1 is a possible D gene (5 bases). The CDR3 has 16 residues. Per the germline V gene, CDR1 is SEHNR and CDR2 is FQNEAQ (reference sequence). The V gene lost 1 base and the J gene lost 2 bases, with 14 bases spanning the gap. CDR3 coding DNA: TGTGCCAGCAGCTTAGTAGGGGCAGGGAACAACTATGGCTACACCTTC. Amino acid sequence: CASSLVGAGNNYGYTF.

The rearrangement links TRBV9 to TRBJ2-3, with 7 bases that match TRBD2. Germline V gene data show CDR1 as SGDLS and CDR2 as YYNGEE. This CDR3 has 16 amino acids. The V and J ends lost 0 bases and 0 bases, in that order; junction bases with no gene match: 4. CDR3 sequence: CASSVGAGASTDTQYF. Here the CDR3 DNA reads TGTGCCAGCAGCGTAGGGGCGGGAGCGAGCACAGATACGCAGTATTTT.

The CDR3 sequence is CASSLHLSNTGELFF. The CDR3 DNA reads as TGTGCCAGCAGTTTACATCTTTCGAACACCGGGGAGCTGTTTTTT. This chain joins TRBV2 and TRBJ2-2; D gene uncertain. CDR3 size: 15 residues. CDR1 is SNHLY and CDR2 is FYNNEI in the germline V gene. V was trimmed by 5 bases and J by 0 bases, leaving 10 bases between them.

This rearrangement joins TRBV5-1 to TRBJ1-4, with 7 bases fitting TRBD1. This CDR3 region has 14 residues. Germline assignment: CDR1 SGHRS and CDR2 YFSETQ. V was pared by 5 bases and J by 8 bases, with 9 bases of the junction left unmatched. CDR3 protein: CASSLSQGGEKLFF. DNA of the CDR3: TGCGCCAGCAGTCTTAGTCAGGGGGGCGAAAAACTGTTTTTT.

This chain joins TRBV5-6 and TRBJ2-1; TRBD1 might be the D (6 bases). Germline lookup yields CDR1 SGHDT and CDR2 YYEEEE. The CDR3 runs to 16 residues. Trimming left V 2 bases short and J 8 bases short, with 20 bases between. DNA for the CDR3: TGTGCCAGCAGCTTATTAGGGACAATGAGGGGTGATGAGCAGTTCTTC. The encoded protein is CASSLLGTMRGDEQFF.

This chain links TRBV9 with TRBJ2-2; 10 bases are shared with TRBD2. This CDR3 has 16 residues. Germline CDR1 and CDR2: SGDLS and YYNGEE. The trim removed 3 bases at V and 4 bases at J, leaving 6 bases unmatched. CDR3 nucleotides: TGTGCCAGCAGCGAGCCTAGCGGGAGTGTCACCGGGGAGCTGTTTTTT. This codes for CASSEPSGSVTGELFF.

CDR3 region: CASSDAGRVTGELFF. CDR3 nucleotides: TGTGCCAGCAGTGACGCAGGGAGGGTCACCGGGGAGCTGTTTTTT. The rearrangement joins TRBV27 to TRBJ2-2; 7 bases map to TRBD2. Germline CDR1 MNHEY, CDR2 SMNVEV (reference sequence). V lost 5 bases and J lost 4; bases outside the gene matches: 7. This CDR3 is built from 15 residues.

V is TRBV6-6 and J is TRBJ1-3; D might be TRBD1 (6 bases). Germline V lookup: CDR1 MNHNY, CDR2 SVGAGI (reference sequence). The CDR3 runs 11 residues. The V end was cut by 8 bases, the J end by 7 bases, with 9 bases between. The DNA of the CDR3 is TGTGCCAGCGCAGGGGAGAACACCATATATTTT. Amino acids: CASAGENTIYF.

This chain joins TRBV30 and TRBJ1-2; D is uncertain. CDR3 length equals 16 residues. The germline V gene encodes CDR1 GTSNPN and CDR2 SVGIG (reference sequence). Trimming cost V 2 bases and J 5 bases, with 21 bases left between them. DNA for the CDR3: TGTGCCTGGAGTCGAGGTGGGTCCTACTCTGAGTATGGCTACACCTTC. Residues: CAWSRGGSYSEYGYTF.

This chain joins TRBV9 and TRBJ2-1, with 16 nucleotides matching TRBD2. The V gene end was trimmed by 3 bases and the J gene end by 3 bases; junction bases not matched to a gene: 3. CDR1 and CDR2 (germline): SGDLS, YYNGEE. The CDR3 runs to 17 residues. CDR3: CASSAGLAGGFYNEQFF. In DNA form, the CDR3 reads TGTGCCAGCAGCGCGGGACTAGCGGGAGGGTTCTACAATGAGCAGTTCTTC.

The CDR3 loop reads CASSLGQYGYTF. DNA for the CDR3: TGTGCCAGCAGCTTAGGACAGTATGGCTACACCTTC. The V gene is TRBV7-9, the J gene TRBJ1-2, with D perhaps matching TRBD1 (5 bases). Trimming stripped 1 base from V and 5 bases from J, with 5 bases between. There are 12 residues in the CDR3. Per germline, CDR1 SEHNR and CDR2 FQNEAQ (reference sequence).

The chain joins TRBV7-2 to TRBJ1-1, with TRBD1 as a possible D gene (5 bases). V was pared by 7 bases and J by 4 bases, with 16 bases between. This CDR3 spans 14 amino acids. The germline gives CDR1 SGHTA, CDR2 FQGNSA. CDR3 coding DNA: TGTGCCAGCAAGCCCCGGGGGATTCTCACTGAAGCTTTCTTT. Protein product: CASKPRGILTEAFF. The variable domain in full, with the rest retrieved from reference TRBV7-2 and TRBJ1-1, is GAGVSQSPSNKVTEKGKDVELRCDPISGHTALYWYRQSLGQGLEFLIYFQGNSAPDKSGLPSDRFSAERTGGSVSTLTIQRTQQEDSAVYLCASKPRGILTEAFFGQGTRLTVV.

The chain recombines TRBV30 with TRBJ2-7, with TRBD2 matching over 11 bases. The CDR3 totals 13 residues. CDR1 and CDR2 from the germline V gene are GTSNPN and SVGIG (reference sequence). J gave up 4 bases and V 8 bases, and 7 bases lay outside the gene matches. The CDR3 bases are TGTGCCGGACACCCTAGCGGGAGGTACGAGCAGTACTTC. Encoded protein: CAGHPSGRYEQYF.

The DNA for the CDR3 is TGTGCCAGTAGCCAGACTGACCAACCCCAGCATTTT. Encoded protein: CASSQTDQPQHF. V usage is TRBV19 and J usage is TRBJ1-5; D not certain. Per the germline V gene, CDR1 is LNHDA and CDR2 is SQIVND (reference sequence). The CDR3 has 12 residues. Trimming cost V 6 bases and J 10 bases, with 13 bases left between them.

The V and J genes are TRBV29-1 and TRBJ2-1; maybe TRBD1 (6 bases). Per germline, CDR1 SQVTM and CDR2 ANQGSEA. V was trimmed by 3 bases and J by 9 bases, leaving 24 bases between them. The CDR3 contains 16 residues. CDR3 amino acids: CSVDPAGTKGEFEQFF. The CDR3 nucleotides are TGCAGCGTTGACCCCGCCGGGACCAAGGGGGAGTTTGAGCAGTTCTTC.

The chain carries TRBV7-8 and TRBJ2-5; 10 positions agree with TRBD1. Germline-derived CDR1 and CDR2 are SGHVS and FQNEAQ. Trimming at V came to 4 bases and at J to 5 bases, leaving 1 base not matched to a gene. The CDR3 runs to 13 residues. The CDR3 nucleotides read TGTGCCAGCAGCTCGGGACAGGGGGAGACCCAGTACTTC. It translates to CASSSGQGETQYF.

This clone is classed as medium-sized by frequency. This chain joins TRBV6-4 and TRBJ2-1; TRBD2 agrees at 8 bases. This CDR3 is built from 15 residues. V lost 0 bases and J lost 6; bases outside the gene matches: 4. Germline V CDR1 and CDR2: MRHNA, SNTAGT. The CDR3 region is CASSDSTGGSNEQFF. For the CDR3, the DNA is TGTGCCAGCAGTGACTCAACGGGAGGGTCCAATGAGCAGTTCTTC.

Remarks on this clone: A read error may produce the germline difference seen at one junction end. The gene calls are TRBV7-3 and TRBJ2-5; 7 bases align to TRBD2. CDR3 length: 14 residues. In germline, CDR1 is SGHTA, CDR2 FQGTGA. The CDR3 DNA reads as TGTGCCAGTAGCTCAAGCGGGGTGGAAGAGACCCAGTACTTC. This translates into CASSSSGVEETQYF.

This rearrangement joins TRBV7-9 to TRBJ2-7; no clear D. Germline V gene lookup returns CDR1 SEHNR and CDR2 FQNEAQ (reference sequence). This CDR3 is 13 amino acids long. V gave up 5 bases and J gave up 5 bases, with 13 bases separating them. CDR3 in DNA: TGTGCCAGCAGCCAGGCTAACCTCCACGAGCAGTACTTC. This sequence encodes CASSQANLHEQYF.